This T cell receptor beta chain derives from a study of shared clonotypes between healthy human individuals. Overall study results and limits: Generation probability values for non-shared clonotypes were lower than those for clonotypes shared by all four donors.

TCRdb keeps only in-frame clones here, not all; method: immunoSEQ multiplex PCR. The sample consists of some 1,600,000 clones, 98% of them appearing once. Of note for this clone: The antigen is unknown.

CDR1 is MGHRA and CDR2 is YSYEKL in the germline V gene. CDR3 length: 15 residues. Deletions cut 3 bases from V and 2 bases from J, with 14 bases between. This rearrangement joins TRBV4-1 to TRBJ2-7; D possibly corresponds to TRBD2 (5 bases). The sample taken for sequencing was naive CD4+ T cells sorted from blood. The subset is: CD45RA+ positively selected. This clonotype was sampled from a young man in good health. CDR3 region: CASSQSAASTYEQYF. CDR3 nucleotide sequence: TGCGCCAGCAGCCAGTCCGCAGCTAGCACCTACGAGCAGTACTTC.